Following are 7 T cell receptor beta chains from one sample sequenced in a study of metastatic and nonmetastatic thyroid tumors. MiXCR re-clonotyped the PCR reads for TCRdb. The sample consists of 7,000 or so clones, roughly a quarter of them appearing once. All patients were untreated before thyroid surgery. Source material: adjacent normal tissue. These receptors came from a male donor with papillary thyroid cancer or a benign thyroid nodule (not recorded which). Some clones in this sample may be carry-over from other donors' samples.

The V call is TRBV6-4, the J call TRBJ2-5, with D possibly matching TRBD1 (5 bases). V lost 5 bases, J lost 4 bases, and 11 bases lay in between. In germline, CDR1 is MRHNA, CDR2 SNTAGT. The CDR3 runs 13 residues. As DNA, the CDR3 is TGTGCCAGCAGTTCTGACCAGGGAGAGACCCAGTACTTC. Its protein is CASSSDQGETQYF.

This clone was observed a few times. The chain joins TRBV27 to TRBJ1-5, with D hard to call. CDR1 is MNHEY, CDR2 SMNVEV, per germline (reference sequence). CDR3 length equals 14 residues. V lost 2 bases to trimming and J lost 3 bases, with 8 bases between them. The CDR3 DNA sequence: TGTGCCAGCAGTTTAAACGGGAACAATCAGCCCCAGCATTTT. Protein sequence: CASSLNGNNQPQHF.

V is TRBV7-9 and J is TRBJ1-2; 8 positions match TRBD1. CDR3 length: 14 residues. Germline CDR1 SEHNR, CDR2 FQNEAQ (reference sequence). V was pared by 3 bases and J by 7 bases, with 7 bases of the junction left unmatched. The CDR3 nucleotides are TGTGCCAGCAGCTTGGAGACAGGGGTAACTGGCTACACCTTC. Translating gives CASSLETGVTGYTF. Drawing the rest from reference TRBV7-9 and TRBJ1-2, the complete variable domain is DTGVSQNPRHKITKRGQNVTFRCDPISEHNRLYWYRQTLGQGPEFLTYFQNEAQLEKSRLLSDRFSAERPKGSFSTLEIQRTEQGDSAMYLCASSLETGVTGYTFGSGTRLTVV.

This chain links TRBV28 with TRBJ2-7, with D perhaps being TRBD1 or TRBD2 (5 bases each). Trimming removed 4 bases at V and 3 bases at J, with 19 bases between. The CDR3 is 16 amino acids. Germline V gives CDR1 MDHEN, CDR2 SYDVKM. CDR3 loop: CASSSPYGDVYYEQYF. For the CDR3, the DNA is TGTGCCAGCAGTTCCCCGTACGGGGACGTCTACTACGAGCAGTACTTC.

This clone was counted at least ten times. This chain connects TRBV12-3 or TRBV12-4 to TRBJ1-2; TRBD1 matches 10 bases. V lost 5 bases and J lost 4; bases outside the gene matches: 10. The CDR3 runs 16 residues. This CDR3 reads CASSTTGGAGFYGYTF. The DNA for the CDR3 is TGTGCCAGCAGTACGACAGGGGGCGCTGGATTCTATGGCTACACCTTC.

The chain employs TRBV6-1 and TRBJ1-1; 10 positions match TRBD1. Germline CDR1 MNHNS, CDR2 SASEGT. There are 14 residues in the CDR3. V trimming: 6 bases; J trimming: 3 bases; junction bases outside the gene matches: 4. The CDR3 sequence: CASRGTGADTEAFF. The DNA for the CDR3 is TGTGCCAGCAGGGGGACAGGGGCTGACACTGAAGCTTTCTTT.

This clone turned up a few times. This chain links TRBV27 with TRBJ2-6; weak D call: TRBD2 (6 bases). The CDR3 totals 17 residues. V was cut by 9 bases and J by 0 bases, with 18 bases left in between. Germline-derived CDR1 and CDR2 are MNHEY and SMNVEV (reference sequence). The CDR3 loop reads CASSRGTGVSGANVLTF. Here the CDR3 DNA reads TGTGCCAGTTCCCGAGGGACGGGGGTCTCTGGGGCCAACGTCCTGACTTTC.